This entry lists 30 T cell receptor beta chains sequenced from one sample in a study of CD8 T cells in Susac syndrome. Reverse transcription used about 0.5 to 1 ug RNA and random hexamers. TCRdb recomputed calls from the immunoSEQ multiplex PCR reads with MiXCR, one row per CDR3 protein. Of about 130,000 distinct CDR3 sequences listed, roughly 94% were seen once; the top ten hold 0.15% to 0.2%. The sequencing input was CD8+ T cells from PBMCs. These receptors came from a human donor with Susac syndrome.

This clonotype was seen only once. V and J are TRBV11-2 and TRBJ2-1; 11 positions agree with TRBD2. CDR1 and CDR2 (germline): SGHAT, FQNNGV. V was pared by 0 bases and J by 6 bases, with 7 bases of the junction left unmatched. This CDR3 region has 17 residues. Here the CDR3 reads CASSLDGIAGGINEQFF. The CDR3 DNA reads TGTGCCAGCAGCTTAGATGGAATAGCGGGAGGGATCAATGAGCAGTTCTTC. The full variable domain, in which reference TRBV11-2 and TRBJ2-1 provide the parts outside the CDR3, is EAGVAQSPRYKIIEKRQSVAFWCNPISGHATLYWYQQILGQGPKLLIQFQNNGVVDDSQLPKDRFSAERLKGVDSTLKIQPAKLEDSAVYLCASSLDGIAGGINEQFFGPGTRLTVL.

The chain recombines TRBV5-1 with TRBJ1-1, with D possibly TRBD1 on 5 matching bases. Germline V CDR1 and CDR2: SGHRS, YFSETQ. The CDR3 extends over 15 amino acids. The ends were cut back, 7 bases at V and 7 bases at J, with 23 bases in the middle. The CDR3 loop reads CASCRTILPVGEAFF. The CDR3 region has the DNA TGCGCCAGCTGTAGGACAATCCTCCCGGTGGGTGAAGCTTTCTTT.

The chain uses TRBV24-1 and TRBJ2-1; D remains ambiguous. The CDR3 runs to 16 residues. Germline CDR1 reads KGHDR; CDR2 reads SFDVKD. V was trimmed by 1 base and J by 6 bases, leaving 15 bases between them. Written as DNA, the CDR3 is TGTGCCACCAGTGATTTTCGGCGGAATTCCATCAATGAGCAGTTCTTC. This codes for CATSDFRRNSINEQFF.

This chain links TRBV12-3 or TRBV12-4 with TRBJ2-3; D remains unclear. The germline V and J ends were trimmed by 3 bases and 4 bases, with 11 bases remaining between them. The CDR3 contains 14 residues. The CDR3 here is CASSFGLGPDTQYF. For the CDR3, the DNA is TGTGCCAGCAGTTTCGGGCTGGGTCCAGATACGCAGTATTTT.

The CDR3 reads CASSSDIAELTSDTQYF. CDR3 nucleotides: TGTGCCAGCAGCTCGGATATAGCGGAACTTACTTCGGATACGCAGTATTTT. The rearrangement links TRBV11-2 to TRBJ2-3; a weak D match, TRBD2 (6 bases). Trimming took off 4 bases at V and 6 bases at J, with 23 bases between the two ends. CDR1 and CDR2 from the germline V gene are SGHAT and FQNNGV. The CDR3 contains 17 residues.

Here the CDR3 reads CASSQGSQGCEQYF. The CDR3 nucleotides read TGTGCCAGCAGCCAAGGGTCCCAGGGGTGCGAGCAGTACTTC. This sequence joins TRBV14 and TRBJ2-7; TRBD1 is a possible D gene (6 bases). This CDR3 contains 14 residues. The germline V and J ends were trimmed by 1 base and 6 bases, with 13 bases remaining between them. In germline, CDR1 is SGHDN, CDR2 FVKESK.

The rearrangement joins TRBV27 to TRBJ1-5, with D maybe TRBD1 (5 bases). The V end lost 5 bases, the J end lost 2 bases, and 16 bases lay between the germline ends. Germline CDR1 reads MNHEY; CDR2 reads SMNVEV (reference sequence). The CDR3 length is 16 residues. The CDR3 coding sequence is TGTGCCAGCAGTGAAGACAGCCCGGACGGCAATCAGCCCCAGCATTTT. This codes for CASSEDSPDGNQPQHF.

The V gene is TRBV27, the J gene TRBJ2-2; D is unclear. V was pared by 0 bases and J by 7 bases, with 12 bases between. The CDR3 has 15 amino acids. CDR1 is MNHEY and CDR2 is SMNVEV in the germline V gene (reference sequence). CDR3 residues: CASSLSAPRVGELFF. In DNA, the CDR3 is TGTGCCAGCAGTTTATCGGCTCCTCGGGTCGGGGAGCTGTTTTTT.

The CDR3 spells CASSSSPGQAPSGANVLTF. The CDR3 nucleotides are TGTGCCAGCAGCTCCTCCCCGGGACAAGCTCCCTCTGGGGCCAACGTCCTGACTTTC. The rearrangement links TRBV7-3 to TRBJ2-6, with D maybe TRBD1 (6 bases). Trimming pared 4 bases from V and 0 bases from J, leaving 19 bases between. The CDR3 spans 19 residues. From germline, CDR1 is SGHTA and CDR2 FQGTGA.

CDR3 sequence (DNA): TGTGCCAGCCTAAGGACAGGGGGGACCTACGAGCAGTACTTC. It yields the protein CASLRTGGTYEQYF. J is TRBJ2-7 and V is TRBV12-3 or TRBV12-4; 10 nucleotides agree with TRBD1. This CDR3 comprises 14 residues. V lost 8 bases to trimming and J lost 2 bases; unmatched junction nucleotides: 6.

J is TRBJ2-2 and V is TRBV28; perhaps TRBD1 as D (6 bases). CDR3 length: 15 amino acids. The germline V and J ends were trimmed by 6 bases and 1 base, with 12 bases remaining between them. Germline values: CDR1 MDHEN, CDR2 SYDVKM. The CDR3 spells CASRGWGQNTGELFF. In DNA, the CDR3 is TGTGCCAGCAGGGGGTGGGGGCAGAACACCGGGGAGCTGTTTTTT.

The rearrangement uses TRBV4-1 and TRBJ2-7; D might be TRBD2 (5 bases). The CDR3 contains 11 residues. The V gene lost 1 base and the J gene lost 9 bases, with 7 bases spanning the gap. The V gene's germline CDR1 is MGHRA and CDR2 YSYEKL. CDR3 nucleotides: TGCGCCAGCAGCCAAGGAGGGTTGCAGTACTTC. Amino acid sequence: CASSQGGLQYF.

The rearrangement uses TRBV24-1 and TRBJ2-1; TRBD2 aligns across 15 bases. V lost 7 bases and J lost 6; bases outside the gene matches: 9. Per germline, CDR1 KGHDR and CDR2 SFDVKD. CDR3 length: 17 residues. The CDR3 here is CATSGLAGGMGSNEQFF. The CDR3, as DNA: TGTGCCACCAGCGGACTAGCGGGAGGGATGGGTTCCAATGAGCAGTTCTTC.

The J gene is TRBJ2-7, the V gene TRBV7-9; 8 nucleotides align to TRBD2. The V gene end was trimmed by 5 bases and the J gene end by 3 bases; junction bases not matched to a gene: 6. Germline V gene lookup returns CDR1 SEHNR and CDR2 FQNEAQ (reference sequence). The CDR3 length is 14 residues. Here the CDR3 reads CASSQPGRDYEQYF. CDR3 DNA: TGTGCCAGCAGCCAACCCGGGAGGGACTACGAGCAGTACTTC.

The chain has TRBV4-1 and TRBJ1-1; D ambiguous. V was cut by 1 base and J by 7 bases, with 10 bases left in between. This CDR3 is 13 amino acids long. Germline CDR1 is MGHRA and CDR2 is YSYEKL. CDR3 protein: CASSQVNENEAFF. DNA for the CDR3: TGCGCCAGCAGCCAAGTGAACGAGAATGAAGCTTTCTTT.

This clonotype was seen only once. V and J are TRBV24-1 and TRBJ1-5, with D hard to call. There are 14 residues in the CDR3. V shed 4 bases and J shed 2 bases, with 8 bases lying between them. Germline V gene data show CDR1 as KGHDR and CDR2 as SFDVKD. The CDR3 reads CATSDITGNQPQHF. The CDR3 region has the DNA TGTGCCACCAGTGACATTACAGGCAATCAGCCCCAGCATTTT.

The genes are TRBV2 and TRBJ2-3, with TRBD2 identical over 13 bases. CDR1 SNHLY and CDR2 FYNNEI come from the germline V gene. CDR3 length: 14 residues. V lost 10 bases to trimming and J lost 6 bases; unmatched junction nucleotides: 7. CDR3 protein: CATTLAGGSDTQYF. CDR3 nucleotides: TGTGCCACAACACTAGCGGGAGGGTCGGATACGCAGTATTTT.

This clonotype has only one observation. The chain is built from TRBV15 and TRBJ1-1; 8 positions match TRBD1. The CDR3 length is 16 residues. Germline loops: CDR1 LNHNV, CDR2 YYDKDF (reference sequence). The trim removed 4 bases at V and 3 bases at J, leaving 10 bases unmatched. The CDR3 sequence: CATSTPEDRVDTEAFF. CDR3 nucleotides: TGTGCCACCAGCACCCCGGAGGACAGGGTGGACACTGAAGCTTTCTTT.

The V and J genes are TRBV29-1 and TRBJ2-3; a weak D match, TRBD2 (6 bases). CDR3 size: 11 residues. Germline loops: CDR1 SQVTM, CDR2 ANQGSEA. Trimming removed 5 bases at V and 6 bases at J, with 9 bases between. The CDR3: CSVSGADTQYF. CDR3 DNA: TGCAGCGTTTCGGGAGCGGATACGCAGTATTTT.

The chain employs TRBV28 and TRBJ1-1, with 9 nucleotides matching TRBD1. CDR1 and CDR2 (germline): MDHEN, SYDVKM. This CDR3 region has 18 residues. Trimming cost V 3 bases and J 6 bases; bases outside gene matches: 17. DNA for the CDR3: TGTGCCAGCAGTTTCAACGCTCATACCGGGACAGGGATCCCTGAAGCTTTCTTT. This sequence encodes CASSFNAHTGTGIPEAFF.

The chain carries TRBV19 and TRBJ2-7; D unresolved. CDR1 is LNHDA, CDR2 SQIVND, per germline (reference sequence). The germline V and J ends were trimmed by 3 bases and 7 bases, with 13 bases remaining between them. This CDR3 has 13 residues. As DNA, the CDR3 is TGTGCCAGTAGTATGAGAACCGCGGTAGAGCAGTACTTC. Translating gives CASSMRTAVEQYF.

The V call is TRBV9, the J call TRBJ1-2; tentatively, D is TRBD1 (5 bases). The CDR3 length is 13 residues. Germline V gene lookup returns CDR1 SGDLS and CDR2 YYNGEE. V lost 3 bases, J lost 7 bases, and 13 bases lay in between. This chain's CDR3 is CASSGLGDGGYTF. In nucleotides, the CDR3 is TGTGCCAGCAGCGGATTGGGGGACGGTGGCTACACCTTC.

The J gene is TRBJ2-3, the V gene TRBV14; no firm D call. V lost 1 base and J 4 bases, leaving 6 bases between the germline ends. The CDR3 consists of 13 residues. The germline CDR1 and CDR2 sequences are SGHDN and FVKESK. The CDR3 is CASSQVLSDTQYF. CDR3 in DNA: TGTGCCAGCAGCCAAGTACTTTCAGATACGCAGTATTTT. Based on the CDR3 plus reference TRBV14 and TRBJ2-3, the full variable domain is EAGVTQFPSHSVIEKGQTVTLRCDPISGHDNLYWYRRVMGKEIKFLLHFVKESKQDESGMPNNRFLAERTGGTYSTLKVQPAELEDSGVYFCASSQVLSDTQYFGPGTRLTVL.

The chain is built from TRBV27 and TRBJ2-1; D perhaps matches TRBD2 (5 bases). CDR1 is MNHEY, CDR2 SMNVEV, per germline (reference sequence). The CDR3 is made up of 13 amino acids. V was clipped by 5 bases and J by 8 bases, with 13 bases between them. The CDR3 sequence is CASSPSWGDEQFF. CDR3 DNA: TGTGCCAGCAGTCCCAGTTGGGGAGATGAGCAGTTCTTC.

This sequence joins TRBV12-5 and TRBJ2-5, with D unresolved. This CDR3 is built from 14 residues. Germline V CDR1 and CDR2: LGHNT, FRNRAP. The V end lost 4 bases, the J end lost 5 bases, and 14 bases lay between the germline ends. The CDR3 sequence: CASGYLPSEETQYF. The CDR3 nucleotides read TGTGCTAGTGGTTATCTGCCGTCGGAGGAGACCCAGTACTTC.

The chain links TRBV12-3 or TRBV12-4 to TRBJ2-3; D unclear. The CDR3 extends over 11 amino acids. V lost 6 bases, J lost 13 bases, and 14 bases lay in between. CDR3 nucleotide sequence: TGTGCCAGCAGCTATGGGGTCGAGGAGTATTTT. This sequence encodes CASSYGVEEYF.

V gene TRBV20-1 combines with J gene TRBJ1-3; D gene ambiguous. V was pared by 2 bases and J by 1 base, with 6 bases between. Germline values: CDR1 DFQATT, CDR2 SNEGSKA (reference sequence). The CDR3 has 13 amino acids. CDR3 nucleotides: TGCAGTGCTAGACAGGATTCTGGAAACACCATATATTTT. This translates into CSARQDSGNTIYF.

The gene calls are TRBV25-1 and TRBJ2-1; either TRBD1 or TRBD2 may fit D (5 bases each). Germline V CDR1 and CDR2: MGHDK, SYGVNS. With 6 bases removed from V and 4 bases from J, the gap between germline ends came to 13 bases. This CDR3 has 14 residues. CDR3 DNA sequence: TGTGCCAGCAGGGCTGGGGGTATATACAATGAGCAGTTCTTC. It translates to CASRAGGIYNEQFF.

This clonotype was recorded only once. The chain recombines TRBV28 with TRBJ2-3; 12 positions match TRBD2. Germline V gene sequence: CDR1 MDHEN, CDR2 SYDVKM. V gave up 6 bases and J gave up 0 bases; unmatched junction bases: 7. The CDR3 consists of 17 residues. CDR3 bases: TGTGCCAGCAGGGGGGGGACTAGCGGGTACAGCACAGATACGCAGTATTTT. This sequence encodes CASRGGTSGYSTDTQYF.

The chain recombines TRBV30 with TRBJ1-5; D is unresolved. Germline values: CDR1 GTSNPN, CDR2 SVGIG (reference sequence). The CDR3 spans 14 residues. V was clipped by 0 bases and J by 6 bases, with 12 bases between them. The CDR3: CAWSVDRVGQPQHF. The CDR3 DNA is TGTGCCTGGAGTGTGGATAGGGTCGGTCAGCCCCAGCATTTT.